This T cell receptor (beta chain) was documented in a study of identical twins. This clonotype was counted between two and nine times. Its antigen is not known. TCRdb processed the 5' RACE reads anew with MiXCR; each CDR3 protein has one entry. The table shows some 570,000 distinct CDR3 sequences, with 20% to 25% occurring only once. The CDR3 extends over 18 amino acids. Unmatched junction bases numbered 5, after V lost 3 bases and J lost 1 base. The germline gives CDR1 LGHDT, CDR2 YNNKEL (reference sequence). General study findings and limits: Out-of-frame beta sequences exhibited a weaker degree of excess twin sharing.

The data also belong to a second study, concerning yellow fever vaccine responses in identical twins.

This TCR came from a woman aged 18-29 years in good health. The specimen sequenced was CD4+ T cells sorted from blood. The V call is TRBV3-1, the J call TRBJ2-2, with TRBD2 matching 13 bases. The DNA for the CDR3 is TGTGCCAGCAGCCACCTCGGGACTAGCGGGGTGAACACCGGGGAGCTGTTTTTT. It translates to CASSHLGTSGVNTGELFF. Full variable domain (rest looked up from reference TRBV3-1 and TRBJ2-2): DTAVSQTPKYLVTQMGNDKSIKCEQNLGHDTMYWYKQDSKKFLKIMFSYNNKELIINETVPNRFSPKSPDKAHLNLHINSLELGDSAVYFCASSHLGTSGVNTGELFFGEGSRLTVL.